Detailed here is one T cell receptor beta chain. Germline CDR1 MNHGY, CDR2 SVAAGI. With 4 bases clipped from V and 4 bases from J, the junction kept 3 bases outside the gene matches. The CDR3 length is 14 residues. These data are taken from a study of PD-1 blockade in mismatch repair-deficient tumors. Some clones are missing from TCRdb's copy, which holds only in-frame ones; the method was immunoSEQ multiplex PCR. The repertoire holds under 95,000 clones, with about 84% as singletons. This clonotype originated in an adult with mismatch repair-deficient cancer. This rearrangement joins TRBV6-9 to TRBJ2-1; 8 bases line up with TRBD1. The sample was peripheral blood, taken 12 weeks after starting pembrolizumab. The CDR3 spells CASSSGGAYNEQFF. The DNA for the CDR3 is TGTGCCAGCAGTTCAGGGGGCGCTTACAATGAGCAGTTCTTC.